This is a list of T cell receptor beta chains from one sample in a study of blood T cell repertoires in COVID-19. The repertoire was sequenced with immunoSEQ multiplex PCR; TCRdb's copy has only in-frame clones and lacks some. The sample includes hundreds of thousands of clones, 75% to 90% of them seen just once. The sequenced sample was PBMCs or T cells enriched from blood (not recorded which). The receptors derive from a man aged 25-45 years who had recovered from COVID-19. CDR3s include the opening cysteine and the closing phenylalanine or tryptophan. The order of the fields is J gene, V gene, D gene, clone size, CDR3 protein, CDR3 DNA. The D gene is left open where the match is weak. Clone sizes are given selectively: once, few, many, or a class where the clone is expanded.

TRBJ2-7,TRBV10-3,TRBD1,.,CAISEPSRTGGYEQYF,TGTGCCATCAGTGAGCCTTCAAGGACAGGGGGTTACGAGCAGTACTTC
TRBJ2-1,TRBV14,TRBD2,.,CASSRVRDYFNEQFF,TGTGCCAGCAGCCGAGTCCGGGACTACTTCAATGAGCAGTTCTTC
TRBJ1-6,TRBV6-5,.,once,CASSYSPLQGASPLHF,TGTGCCAGCAGTTACTCACCTTTACAGGGAGCATCACCCCTCCACTTT
TRBJ2-1,TRBV28,TRBD2,.,CAQSPGTSQYNEQFF,TGTGCACAAAGCCCCGGGACTAGTCAGTACAATGAGCAGTTCTTC
TRBJ1-4,TRBV7-8,TRBD1,.,CASSPRTGWRLFF,TGTGCCAGCAGCCCTCGGACAGGGTGGCGACTGTTTTTT
TRBJ2-7,TRBV28,TRBD1,.,CASGQGKDEQYF,TGTGCCAGTGGACAGGGGAAAGACGAGCAGTACTTC
TRBJ1-1,TRBV11-2,.,.,CASSGADLMNTEAFF,TGTGCCAGCAGTGGGGCAGACCTCATGAACACTGAAGCTTTCTTT
TRBJ1-4,TRBV30,.,.,CAWRNQGSEKLFF,TGTGCCTGGAGGAATCAGGGTTCGGAAAAACTGTTTTTT
TRBJ2-1,TRBV14,.,.,CASSHLAGPYNEQFF,TGTGCCAGCAGCCATCTGGCGGGACCCTACAATGAGCAGTTCTTC
TRBJ1-5,TRBV6-2/TRBV6-3,.,.,CASSYAGRSNQPQHF,TGTGCCAGCAGTTACGCGGGTCGGAGCAATCAGCCCCAGCATTTT
TRBJ1-1,TRBV18,.,.,CASSLSSNTEAFF,TGTGCCAGCTCCCTTTCGTCGAACACTGAAGCTTTCTTT
TRBJ2-3,TRBV19,TRBD2,.,CASSIEREIDTQYF,TGTGCCAGTAGTATCGAGCGGGAGATAGATACGCAGTATTTT
TRBJ2-2,TRBV11-2,TRBD2,.,CASSPRGGSLPGELFF,TGTGCCAGCAGCCCTCGGGGCGGGAGCTTGCCCGGGGAGCTGTTTTTT
TRBJ2-5,TRBV24-1,.,.,CATSDFVSGDWETQYF,TGTGCCACCAGTGATTTTGTCTCGGGGGACTGGGAGACCCAGTACTTC
TRBJ1-6,TRBV2,TRBD1,.,CASSGTGGAKNSPLHF,TGTGCCAGCAGCGGGACAGGGGGGGCGAAGAATTCACCCCTCCACTTT
TRBJ1-5,TRBV18,.,once,CASSIQGSNQPQHF,TGTGCCAGCTCAATACAGGGAAGCAATCAGCCCCAGCATTTT
TRBJ1-2,TRBV5-5,TRBD1,.,CASSFQGANYGYTF,TGTGCCAGCAGCTTTCAGGGGGCAAACTATGGCTACACCTTC
TRBJ2-3,TRBV7-9,TRBD2,.,CASALAASTDTQYF,TGTGCCAGTGCCCTAGCGGCTAGCACAGATACGCAGTATTTT
TRBJ2-5,TRBV19,TRBD2,.,CASSTPGASGSGETQYF,TGTGCCAGTAGTACCCCGGGCGCTAGCGGGAGTGGAGAGACCCAGTACTTC
TRBJ2-1,TRBV3-1/TRBV3-2,TRBD1,.,CASSRQGARGEQFF,TGTGCCAGCAGCCGACAGGGGGCGCGCGGTGAGCAGTTCTTC
TRBJ1-2,TRBV5-4,TRBD1,once,CASSSKDRVAGYTF,TGTGCCAGCAGTTCAAAGGACAGGGTCGCTGGCTACACCTTC
TRBJ1-5,TRBV12-2,.,once,CASRLRRGALDQPQHF,TGTGCAAGTCGCTTAAGACGGGGGGCTTTGGATCAGCCCCAGCATTTT
TRBJ1-2,TRBV7-2,TRBD1,few,CASSGQGPLYGYTF,TGTGCCAGCAGCGGACAGGGGCCCCTCTATGGCTACACCTTC
TRBJ2-1,TRBV3-1/TRBV3-2,.,.,CASSQGTLGYEQFF,TGTGCCAGCAGCCAAGGGACTCTGGGCTATGAGCAGTTCTTC
TRBJ2-2,TRBV24-1,.,.,CATSDVTGKNTGELFF,TGTGCCACCAGTGACGTGACAGGAAAGAACACCGGGGAGCTGTTTTTT
TRBJ2-3,TRBV12-3/TRBV12-4,.,.,CASSSSTDTQYF,TGTGCCAGCAGTTCGAGCACAGATACGCAGTATTTT
TRBJ1-4,TRBV4-2,TRBD1,.,CASSQVVRDRGTTNEKLFF,TGTGCCAGCAGCCAAGTGGTCCGGGACAGGGGAACAACTAATGAAAAACTGTTTTTT
TRBJ2-7,TRBV11-3,TRBD1,.,CASSARTGENSEQYF,TGTGCCAGCAGCGCCAGGACAGGAGAGAATTCCGAGCAGTACTTC
TRBJ1-4,TRBV27,.,once,CASSLLYGSLGELFF,TGTGCCAGCAGTTTATTATACGGCTCCCTCGGGGAACTGTTTTTT
TRBJ2-1,TRBV5-1,.,.,CASSLEEGPHRNEQFF,TGCGCCAGCAGCCTGGAGGAGGGCCCCCATCGGAATGAGCAGTTCTTC
TRBJ2-2,TRBV29-1,.,.,CSVSGVVGTGELFF,TGCAGCGTTTCGGGGGTGGTTGGGACCGGGGAGCTGTTTTTT
TRBJ2-7,TRBV5-4,TRBD1,.,CASSSPIYGGTGGIEQYF,TGTGCCAGCAGCTCCCCTATCTACGGGGGGACAGGGGGGATCGAGCAGTACTTC
TRBJ2-1,TRBV7-9,TRBD1,.,CASRAGQGIYNEQFF,TGTGCCAGCAGGGCGGGACAGGGGATATACAATGAGCAGTTCTTC
TRBJ2-7,TRBV5-1,TRBD2,once,CASSLEGLAGREQYF,TGCGCCAGCAGCCTGGAGGGACTAGCGGGACGCGAGCAGTACTTC
TRBJ2-1,TRBV5-1,.,.,CASSLESSNEQFF,TGCGCCAGCAGCTTGGAAAGTAGCAATGAGCAGTTCTTC
TRBJ1-5,TRBV28,.,.,CASSPYGQTFQPQHF,TGTGCCAGCAGTCCATACGGACAGACCTTTCAGCCCCAGCATTTT
TRBJ1-2,TRBV28,.,.,CASSRIGTAGYGYTF,TGTGCCAGCAGCAGGATCGGGACTGCAGGCTATGGCTACACCTTC
TRBJ1-1,TRBV29-1,.,.,CSVVHHMNTEAFF,TGCAGCGTTGTACACCACATGAACACTGAAGCTTTCTTT
TRBJ2-7,TRBV7-9,.,.,CASSPDSYYEQYF,TGTGCCAGCAGCCCGGACAGCTACTACGAGCAGTACTTC
TRBJ1-1,TRBV3-1/TRBV3-2,.,.,CASSQEGGEKAFF,TGTGCCAGCAGCCAAGAGGGGGGGGAGAAAGCTTTCTTT
TRBJ2-7,TRBV5-1,TRBD2,.,CASSEGLAVYEQYF,TGCGCCAGCAGCGAGGGACTAGCGGTCTACGAGCAGTACTTC
TRBJ2-7,TRBV3-1/TRBV3-2,TRBD1,.,CASSRTADRGSYEQYF,TGTGCCAGCAGCCGAACTGCGGACAGGGGAAGCTACGAGCAGTACTTC
TRBJ1-4,TRBV7-9,.,.,CASSNSDRNGLFF,TGTGCCAGCAGCAATTCTGACAGGAACGGACTGTTTTTT
TRBJ2-5,TRBV5-1,.,.,CASSLGQEETQYF,TGCGCCAGCAGCTTGGGTCAGGAAGAGACCCAGTACTTC
TRBJ1-2,TRBV7-2,TRBD1,.,CASSPGTGTNYGYTF,TGTGCCAGCAGCCCTGGGACAGGGACTAACTATGGCTACACCTTC
TRBJ1-3,TRBV18,.,.,CASSPQSGNTIYF,TGTGCCAGCTCACCTCAGTCGGGTAACACCATATATTTT
TRBJ2-7,TRBV28,.,.,CASSTRSSAYEQYF,TGTGCCAGCAGTACCCGGAGCAGTGCCTACGAGCAGTACTTC
TRBJ1-5,TRBV6-5,.,.,CASKKGVDQPQHF,TGTGCCAGCAAAAAGGGGGTAGACCAGCCCCAGCATTTT
TRBJ2-6,TRBV10-3,.,.,CATNRENTGANVLTF,TGTGCCACAAACAGGGAGAATACTGGGGCCAACGTCCTGACTTTC
TRBJ2-7,TRBV12-3/TRBV12-4,.,.,CASSLGRDEQYF,TGTGCCAGCAGTTTAGGTCGTGACGAGCAGTACTTC
TRBJ2-1,TRBV10-3,TRBD2,.,CAISLGSGRAASSYNEQFF,TGTGCCATCAGTCTAGGGAGCGGGAGGGCCGCAAGCTCCTACAATGAGCAGTTCTTC
TRBJ1-4,TRBV5-1,.,.,CASSFSPSTNEKLFF,TGCGCCAGCAGCTTTTCCCCCTCCACTAATGAAAAACTGTTTTTT
TRBJ2-7,TRBV28,TRBD2,.,CASRTGTSGSNEQYF,TGTGCCAGCAGGACCGGGACTAGCGGGAGTAACGAGCAGTACTTC
TRBJ2-7,TRBV11-2,TRBD2,few,CASSSASGRYEQYF,TGTGCCAGCAGCTCGGCTAGCGGGAGGTACGAGCAGTACTTC